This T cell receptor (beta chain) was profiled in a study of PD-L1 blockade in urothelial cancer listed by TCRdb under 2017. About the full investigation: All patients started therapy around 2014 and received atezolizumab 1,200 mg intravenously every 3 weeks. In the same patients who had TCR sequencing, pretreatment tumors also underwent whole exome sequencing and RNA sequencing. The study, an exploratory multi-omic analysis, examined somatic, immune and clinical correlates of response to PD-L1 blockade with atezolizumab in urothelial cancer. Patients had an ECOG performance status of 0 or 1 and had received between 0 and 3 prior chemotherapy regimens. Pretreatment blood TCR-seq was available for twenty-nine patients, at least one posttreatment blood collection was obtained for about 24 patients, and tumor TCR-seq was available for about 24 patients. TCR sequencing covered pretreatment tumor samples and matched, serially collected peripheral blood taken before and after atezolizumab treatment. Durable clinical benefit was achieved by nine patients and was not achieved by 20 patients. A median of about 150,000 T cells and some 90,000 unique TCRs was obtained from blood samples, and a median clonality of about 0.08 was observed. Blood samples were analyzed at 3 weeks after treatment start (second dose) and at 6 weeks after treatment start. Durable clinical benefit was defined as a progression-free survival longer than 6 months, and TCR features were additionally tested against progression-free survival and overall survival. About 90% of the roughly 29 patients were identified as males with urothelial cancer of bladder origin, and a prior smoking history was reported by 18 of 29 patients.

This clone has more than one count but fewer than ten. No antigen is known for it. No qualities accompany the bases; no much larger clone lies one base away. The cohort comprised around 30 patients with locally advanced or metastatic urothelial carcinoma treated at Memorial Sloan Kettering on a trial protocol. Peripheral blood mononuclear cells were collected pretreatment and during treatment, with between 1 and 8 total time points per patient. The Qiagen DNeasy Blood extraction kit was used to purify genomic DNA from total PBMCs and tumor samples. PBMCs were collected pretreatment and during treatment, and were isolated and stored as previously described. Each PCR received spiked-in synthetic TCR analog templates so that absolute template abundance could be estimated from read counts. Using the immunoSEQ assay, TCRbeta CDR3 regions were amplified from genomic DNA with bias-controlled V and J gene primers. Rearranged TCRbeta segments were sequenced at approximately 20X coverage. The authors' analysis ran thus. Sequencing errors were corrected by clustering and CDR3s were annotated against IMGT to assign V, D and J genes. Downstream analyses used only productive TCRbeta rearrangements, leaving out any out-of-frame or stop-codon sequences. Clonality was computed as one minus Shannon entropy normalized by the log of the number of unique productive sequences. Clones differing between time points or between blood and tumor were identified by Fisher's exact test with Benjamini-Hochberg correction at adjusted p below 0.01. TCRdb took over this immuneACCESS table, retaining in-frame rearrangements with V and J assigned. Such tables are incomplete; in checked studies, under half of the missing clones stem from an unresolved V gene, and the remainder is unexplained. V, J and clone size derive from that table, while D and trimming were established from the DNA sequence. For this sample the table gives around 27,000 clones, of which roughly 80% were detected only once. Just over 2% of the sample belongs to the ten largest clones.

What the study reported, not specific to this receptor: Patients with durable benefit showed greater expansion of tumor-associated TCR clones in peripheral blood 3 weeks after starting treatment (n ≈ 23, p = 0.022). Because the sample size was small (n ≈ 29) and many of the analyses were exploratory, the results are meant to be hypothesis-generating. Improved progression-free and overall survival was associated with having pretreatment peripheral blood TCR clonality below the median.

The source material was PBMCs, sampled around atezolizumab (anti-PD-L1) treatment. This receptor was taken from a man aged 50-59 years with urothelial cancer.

The encoded CDR3 is CASSPQTGGFAGNTIYF. The nucleotide sequence is TGTGCCAGCAGCCCCCAGACAGGGGGGTTCGCTGGAAACACCATATATTTT. The sequence joins TRBV7-2 to TRBJ1-3; the central 9 bases match TRBD1. Ends trimmed: V by 5 bases, J by 2 bases; bases unmatched to a gene: 10. CDR1 and CDR2 were assigned from the germline V gene as SGHTA and FQGNSA. Counted from cysteine to phenylalanine, this CDR3 has 17 amino acids. Only CDR3 DNA is held: 51 bases, read in frame from base 1.